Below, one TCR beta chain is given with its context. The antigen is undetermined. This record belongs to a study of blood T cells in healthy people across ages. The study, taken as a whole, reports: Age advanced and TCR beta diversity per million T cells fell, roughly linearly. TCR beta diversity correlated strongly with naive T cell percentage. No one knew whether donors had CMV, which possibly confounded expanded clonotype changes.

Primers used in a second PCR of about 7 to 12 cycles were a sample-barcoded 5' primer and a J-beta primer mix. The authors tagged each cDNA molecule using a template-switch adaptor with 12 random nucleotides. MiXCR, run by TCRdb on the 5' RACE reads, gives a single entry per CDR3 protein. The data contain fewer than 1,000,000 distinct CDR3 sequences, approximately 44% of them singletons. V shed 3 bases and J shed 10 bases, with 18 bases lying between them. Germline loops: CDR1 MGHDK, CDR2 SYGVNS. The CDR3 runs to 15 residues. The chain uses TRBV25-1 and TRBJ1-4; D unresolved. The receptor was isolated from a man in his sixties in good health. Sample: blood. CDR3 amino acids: CASSDSRASRGKLFF. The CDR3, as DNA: TGTGCCAGCAGTGATTCACGGGCCAGTCGGGGAAAACTGTTTTTT.